What follows is one TCR delta chain and its context. What it binds is unknown. TCRdb's listed protein matches a much larger clone and diverges from this DNA's translation at residue 16, likely through a read error; the protein shown comes from the DNA. This specimen comes from a study of gamma delta lymphoproliferative disorders and STAT genes. The receptor sequences were amplified from genomic DNA of peripheral blood mononuclear cells. Study-level results: Patient gamma repertoires clustered apart from healthy controls; delta did not.

TCRdb re-analyzed the multiplex PCR reads via CATT. In the table there are fewer than 3,500 delta-chain clones, approximately 1.2% of which are singletons. The V gene's germline CDR1 is GEAIGNYY and CDR2 EKD. The CDR3 sequence is 20 residues long. The sample was blood. J is TRDJ3 and V is TRDV2; the match to TRDD3 covers 8 bases. This clonotype originated in a human donor in good health. CDR3 in DNA: TGTGCCTGTGACAAAGTACTGGGGGTTGCCTCCTCCTGGGACACCCAACAGATGTTTTTC. It translates to CACDKVLGVASSWDTQQMFF.